This TCR beta chain originates from a study of post-analysis software for immune sequencing data. Study-level background: In terms of disease course, relapsing-remitting, secondary progressive and progressive-relapsing multiple sclerosis were included.

Whole-study results and caveats: The F measure placed samples prepared in the same batch into strongly shared clusters. Four to six TRBV segments appeared more often in patients than in controls, and TRBV5-6, TRBV5-1 and TRBV20-1 were among these.

Tagging with unique molecular identifiers was a feature of the TCR beta cDNA libraries. TCRdb reanalysed the PCR reads using MiXCR and keeps one entry per CDR3 protein. This sample has hundreds of thousands of distinct CDR3 sequences; around 53% occur once, and the top ten carry roughly 4.4%. In its sample, this clonotype was seen a few times. What it binds is unknown. The CDR3 totals 14 residues. Germline V gives CDR1 DFQATT, CDR2 SNEGSKA (reference sequence). Losses at the gene ends were 5 bases for V and 7 bases for J; bases not matched to a gene: 11. This clonotype was obtained from a girl aged 10-17 years with multiple sclerosis. This chain joins TRBV20-1 and TRBJ2-3; 8 bases map to TRBD1. The material sequenced was blood. The DNA for the CDR3 is TGCAGTGCTGCCGTTCCGGGACAGGACCATACGCAGTATTTT. Translated: CSAAVPGQDHTQYF.